This is a list of T cell receptor beta chains from one sample in a study of blood T cell repertoires in COVID-19. The repertoire was sequenced with immunoSEQ multiplex PCR; TCRdb's copy has only in-frame clones and lacks some. The data contain about 360,000 clones, around 87% of them singletons. The sequencing input was peripheral blood. The origin of the receptors is a human donor in a cohort sampled during active COVID-19. Both conserved end residues are part of each CDR3. The D gene is left open where the match is weak. Clone size is not always given. Where it is, it says once, few, many or a class for expanded clones.

D gene: .; clone size: .; J gene: TRBJ1-1; CDR3 length: 12; V gene: TRBV10-1; CDR3 protein: CASSDVGTEAFF; CDR3 DNA: TGCGCCAGCAGTGATGTCGGCACTGAAGCTTTCTTT
D gene: TRBD1; clone size: .; J gene: TRBJ1-2; CDR3 length: 16; V gene: TRBV7-8; CDR3 protein: CASSPRTGPLDYAYTF; CDR3 DNA: TGTGCCAGCAGCCCCAGGACAGGGCCTCTCGATTATGCCTACACCTTC
D gene: .; clone size: .; J gene: TRBJ1-5; CDR3 length: 15; V gene: TRBV3-1/TRBV3-2; CDR3 protein: CASSQDLVANQPQHF; CDR3 DNA: TGTGCCAGCAGCCAAGATCTTGTAGCGAATCAGCCCCAGCATTTT
D gene: .; clone size: .; J gene: TRBJ1-3; CDR3 length: 16; V gene: TRBV4-1; CDR3 protein: CASSQAVPHSGNTIYF; CDR3 DNA: TGCGCCAGCAGCCAAGCGGTACCGCACTCTGGAAACACCATATATTTT
D gene: .; clone size: few; J gene: TRBJ1-3; CDR3 length: 16; V gene: TRBV28; CDR3 protein: CASGSRGATTGNTIYF; CDR3 DNA: TGTGCCAGCGGCTCCCGGGGGGCCACGACTGGAAACACCATATATTTT
D gene: TRBD2; clone size: few; J gene: TRBJ2-7; CDR3 length: 14; V gene: TRBV5-4; CDR3 protein: CASSLAGLADEQYF; CDR3 DNA: TGTGCCAGCAGCCTCGCAGGACTAGCGGACGAGCAGTACTTC
D gene: .; clone size: .; J gene: TRBJ1-5; CDR3 length: 14; V gene: TRBV15; CDR3 protein: CATSTRTANQPQHF; CDR3 DNA: TGTGCCACCAGCACGAGGACAGCTAATCAGCCCCAGCATTTT
D gene: TRBD2; clone size: .; J gene: TRBJ2-3; CDR3 length: 17; V gene: TRBV4-1; CDR3 protein: CASSQVAGLGRGDTQYF; CDR3 DNA: TGCGCCAGCAGCCAAGTCGCGGGACTAGGAAGGGGAGATACGCAGTATTTT
D gene: TRBD2; clone size: .; J gene: TRBJ2-1; CDR3 length: 18; V gene: TRBV19; CDR3 protein: CATSLSGTSGVGTDEQFF; CDR3 DNA: TGTGCCACCTCCCTTTCCGGGACTAGCGGCGTAGGGACAGATGAGCAGTTCTTC
D gene: .; clone size: .; J gene: TRBJ2-3; CDR3 length: 13; V gene: TRBV2; CDR3 protein: CASSVEVSDTQYF; CDR3 DNA: TGTGCCAGCAGCGTAGAGGTTTCGGATACGCAGTATTTT
D gene: TRBD1; clone size: .; J gene: TRBJ2-7; CDR3 length: 15; V gene: TRBV4-1; CDR3 protein: CASSQGDRDSGEQYF; CDR3 DNA: TGCGCCAGCAGCCAAGGTGACAGGGATAGTGGCGAGCAGTACTTC
D gene: TRBD2; clone size: few; J gene: TRBJ2-1; CDR3 length: 15; V gene: TRBV7-8; CDR3 protein: CASSSLGGIYNEQFF; CDR3 DNA: TGTGCCAGCAGCTCACTCGGGGGGATCTACAATGAGCAGTTCTTC
D gene: .; clone size: .; J gene: TRBJ1-2; CDR3 length: 14; V gene: TRBV29-1; CDR3 protein: CSVGPGEENYGYTF; CDR3 DNA: TGCAGCGTGGGCCCGGGGGAAGAGAACTATGGCTACACCTTC
D gene: TRBD1; clone size: .; J gene: TRBJ1-6; CDR3 length: 15; V gene: TRBV6-1; CDR3 protein: CASINNRDRPWSLHF; CDR3 DNA: TGTGCCAGCATCAATAACCGGGACAGGCCCTGGTCCCTCCACTTT
D gene: .; clone size: .; J gene: TRBJ1-6; CDR3 length: 12; V gene: TRBV27; CDR3 protein: CASTTGPSPLHF; CDR3 DNA: TGTGCCAGCACTACAGGCCCCTCACCCCTCCACTTT
D gene: .; clone size: .; J gene: TRBJ1-4; CDR3 length: 14; V gene: TRBV30; CDR3 protein: CAWTVGGKSEKLFF; CDR3 DNA: TGTGCCTGGACGGTGGGCGGGAAGAGTGAAAAACTGTTTTTT
D gene: .; clone size: .; J gene: TRBJ2-1; CDR3 length: 14; V gene: TRBV6-5; CDR3 protein: CASSNPPPRDEQFF; CDR3 DNA: TGTGCCAGCAGTAACCCACCCCCCAGGGATGAGCAGTTCTTC
D gene: .; clone size: .; J gene: TRBJ2-5; CDR3 length: 13; V gene: TRBV28; CDR3 protein: CASSKDGPGTQYF; CDR3 DNA: TGTGCCAGCAGCAAAGACGGTCCGGGGACCCAGTACTTC
D gene: .; clone size: .; J gene: TRBJ2-1; CDR3 length: 15; V gene: TRBV4-1; CDR3 protein: CASSQDPPLAGEQFF; CDR3 DNA: TGCGCCAGCAGCCAAGATCCCCCCCTAGCCGGGGAGCAGTTCTTC
D gene: .; clone size: once; J gene: TRBJ2-7; CDR3 length: 12; V gene: TRBV7-9; CDR3 protein: CASSLSVLEQYF; CDR3 DNA: TGTGCCAGCAGCTTATCCGTTCTCGAGCAGTACTTC
D gene: .; clone size: .; J gene: TRBJ2-5; CDR3 length: 13; V gene: TRBV12-3/TRBV12-4; CDR3 protein: CASSLKRVGTQYF; CDR3 DNA: TGTGCCAGCAGTTTAAAGAGGGTGGGGACCCAGTACTTC
D gene: .; clone size: .; J gene: TRBJ2-3; CDR3 length: 12; V gene: TRBV5-1; CDR3 protein: CASSLGEDTQYF; CDR3 DNA: TGCGCCAGCAGCTTGGGCGAGGATACGCAGTATTTT
D gene: .; clone size: .; J gene: TRBJ1-1; CDR3 length: 13; V gene: TRBV6-5; CDR3 protein: CASSYQENTEAFF; CDR3 DNA: TGTGCCAGCAGTTACCAGGAGAACACTGAAGCTTTCTTT
D gene: .; clone size: once; J gene: TRBJ1-3; CDR3 length: 16; V gene: TRBV6-1; CDR3 protein: CASSGRVRSSGNTIYF; CDR3 DNA: TGTGCCAGCAGTGGCAGGGTCAGAAGCTCTGGAAACACCATATATTTT
D gene: .; clone size: .; J gene: TRBJ1-6; CDR3 length: 16; V gene: TRBV28; CDR3 protein: CASSLWFNRNNSPLHF; CDR3 DNA: TGTGCCAGCAGTTTATGGTTCAACAGGAATAATTCACCCCTCCACTTT
D gene: TRBD2; clone size: .; J gene: TRBJ2-5; CDR3 length: 16; V gene: TRBV5-1; CDR3 protein: CASSLDLAGARETQYF; CDR3 DNA: TGCGCCAGCAGCTTGGACCTAGCGGGGGCCCGGGAGACCCAGTACTTC
D gene: TRBD2; clone size: few; J gene: TRBJ2-1; CDR3 length: 15; V gene: TRBV3-1/TRBV3-2; CDR3 protein: CASSQVGLAGNEQFF; CDR3 DNA: TGTGCCAGCAGCCAAGTAGGACTAGCGGGCAATGAGCAGTTCTTC
D gene: TRBD2; clone size: .; J gene: TRBJ2-1; CDR3 length: 15; V gene: TRBV5-4; CDR3 protein: CAFHPGLAANNEQFF; CDR3 DNA: TGTGCCTTCCACCCGGGACTAGCAGCCAACAATGAGCAGTTCTTC
D gene: .; clone size: .; J gene: TRBJ1-3; CDR3 length: 15; V gene: TRBV3-1/TRBV3-2; CDR3 protein: CASSQVPRQRDTIYF; CDR3 DNA: TGTGCCAGCAGCCAAGTCCCCCGACAGCGGGACACCATATATTTT
D gene: .; clone size: .; J gene: TRBJ2-3; CDR3 length: 13; V gene: TRBV5-1; CDR3 protein: CASSLQGGDTQYF; CDR3 DNA: TGCGCCAGCAGCTTGCAGGGTGGGGATACGCAGTATTTT
D gene: .; clone size: few; J gene: TRBJ1-3; CDR3 length: 14; V gene: TRBV5-8; CDR3 protein: CASSLEYSGNTIYF; CDR3 DNA: TGTGCCAGCAGCTTAGAGTACTCTGGAAACACCATATATTTT
D gene: .; clone size: .; J gene: TRBJ2-5; CDR3 length: 16; V gene: TRBV21-1; CDR3 protein: CASSKFKSGTGETQYF; CDR3 DNA: TGTGCCAGCAGCAAATTTAAGTCAGGTACAGGGGAGACCCAGTACTTC
D gene: TRBD2; clone size: once; J gene: TRBJ2-7; CDR3 length: 12; V gene: TRBV25-1; CDR3 protein: CASGRADYEQYF; CDR3 DNA: TGTGCCAGCGGGAGGGCAGACTACGAGCAGTACTTC
D gene: TRBD2; clone size: .; J gene: TRBJ2-1; CDR3 length: 15; V gene: TRBV5-5; CDR3 protein: CASSLEGLADNEQFF; CDR3 DNA: TGTGCCAGCAGCTTGGAGGGACTAGCGGACAATGAGCAGTTCTTC
D gene: TRBD2; clone size: .; J gene: TRBJ2-3; CDR3 length: 16; V gene: TRBV9; CDR3 protein: CASSVTARGSTDTQYF; CDR3 DNA: TGTGCCAGCAGCGTAACCGCGCGGGGGAGCACAGATACGCAGTATTTT
D gene: .; clone size: .; J gene: TRBJ2-1; CDR3 length: 16; V gene: TRBV28; CDR3 protein: CASSLRPGGSYNEQFF; CDR3 DNA: TGTGCCAGCAGTTTACGGCCCGGGGGCTCCTACAATGAGCAGTTCTTC
D gene: TRBD1; clone size: .; J gene: TRBJ2-2; CDR3 length: 17; V gene: TRBV28; CDR3 protein: CASSYRQGYGETGELFF; CDR3 DNA: TGTGCCAGCAGTTATAGACAGGGATATGGGGAGACCGGGGAGCTGTTTTTT
D gene: TRBD1; clone size: .; J gene: TRBJ1-2; CDR3 length: 14; V gene: TRBV2; CDR3 protein: CASKAYRGNYGYTF; CDR3 DNA: TGTGCCAGCAAGGCATACAGGGGAAACTATGGCTACACCTTC
D gene: TRBD2; clone size: .; J gene: TRBJ2-7; CDR3 length: 14; V gene: TRBV7-8; CDR3 protein: CASSVLAGVSEQYF; CDR3 DNA: TGTGCCAGCAGCGTACTAGCGGGAGTGAGTGAGCAGTACTTC
D gene: TRBD2; clone size: .; J gene: TRBJ2-1; CDR3 length: 15; V gene: TRBV10-3; CDR3 protein: CAISATSGVYNEQFF; CDR3 DNA: TGTGCCATCAGTGCAACTAGCGGGGTCTACAATGAGCAGTTCTTC
D gene: TRBD1; clone size: .; J gene: TRBJ2-5; CDR3 length: 15; V gene: TRBV9; CDR3 protein: CASSVVSGGLETQYF; CDR3 DNA: TGTGCCAGCAGCGTAGTGTCAGGGGGCTTGGAGACCCAGTACTTC
D gene: TRBD1; clone size: .; J gene: TRBJ1-2; CDR3 length: 13; V gene: TRBV11-2; CDR3 protein: CASSLGQGYGYTF; CDR3 DNA: TGTGCCAGCAGCTTAGGACAGGGGTATGGCTACACCTTC
D gene: TRBD1; clone size: .; J gene: TRBJ1-4; CDR3 length: 13; V gene: TRBV2; CDR3 protein: CASKRQGGEKLFF; CDR3 DNA: TGTGCCAGCAAGCGACAGGGTGGAGAAAAACTGTTTTTT
D gene: .; clone size: .; J gene: TRBJ2-7; CDR3 length: 15; V gene: TRBV5-1; CDR3 protein: CASSPDRGLSYEQYF; CDR3 DNA: TGCGCCAGCAGCCCCGACAGGGGACTATCCTACGAGCAGTACTTC
D gene: .; clone size: .; J gene: TRBJ2-5; CDR3 length: 12; V gene: TRBV24-1; CDR3 protein: CATSDPAGTQYF; CDR3 DNA: TGTGCCACCAGTGACCCAGCGGGGACCCAGTACTTC
D gene: TRBD2; clone size: .; J gene: TRBJ2-7; CDR3 length: 14; V gene: TRBV19; CDR3 protein: CASTASGRAYEQYF; CDR3 DNA: TGTGCCAGTACCGCTAGCGGGAGGGCCTACGAGCAGTACTTC
D gene: .; clone size: once; J gene: TRBJ2-7; CDR3 length: 13; V gene: TRBV19; CDR3 protein: CASSIGPRGEQYF; CDR3 DNA: TGTGCCAGTAGTATTGGGCCCCGTGGCGAGCAGTACTTC
D gene: .; clone size: .; J gene: TRBJ2-5; CDR3 length: 14; V gene: TRBV6-1; CDR3 protein: CASSEEWGRSPLYF; CDR3 DNA: TGTGCCAGCAGTGAAGAGTGGGGCCGATCCCCCTTATACTTC
D gene: TRBD2; clone size: .; J gene: TRBJ2-1; CDR3 length: 16; V gene: TRBV28; CDR3 protein: CASSLWTLAEYNEQFF; CDR3 DNA: TGTGCCAGCAGTTTATGGACGCTAGCGGAATACAATGAGCAGTTCTTC
D gene: TRBD2; clone size: few; J gene: TRBJ2-7; CDR3 length: 14; V gene: TRBV5-1; CDR3 protein: CASSGSGGRYEQYF; CDR3 DNA: TGCGCCAGCAGCGGGAGCGGGGGGAGATACGAGCAGTACTTC
D gene: .; clone size: .; J gene: TRBJ2-5; CDR3 length: 16; V gene: TRBV9; CDR3 protein: CASSVGERTTGETQYF; CDR3 DNA: TGTGCCAGCAGCGTAGGTGAAAGGACTACCGGAGAGACCCAGTACTTC
D gene: .; clone size: .; J gene: TRBJ1-4; CDR3 length: 14; V gene: TRBV30; CDR3 protein: CAWAEERTNEKLFF; CDR3 DNA: TGTGCCTGGGCCGAGGAGAGGACTAATGAAAAACTGTTTTTT
D gene: TRBD2; clone size: .; J gene: TRBJ2-5; CDR3 length: 14; V gene: TRBV9; CDR3 protein: CASSPRTSQETQYF; CDR3 DNA: TGTGCCAGCAGCCCCCGGACTAGTCAAGAGACCCAGTACTTC
D gene: .; clone size: many; J gene: TRBJ1-2; CDR3 length: 12; V gene: TRBV12-3/TRBV12-4; CDR3 protein: CASSGGEYGYTF; CDR3 DNA: TGTGCCAGCAGTGGGGGGGAATATGGCTACACCTTC
D gene: TRBD1; clone size: .; J gene: TRBJ1-3; CDR3 length: 17; V gene: TRBV11-2; CDR3 protein: CASSVDRGRGSGNTIYF; CDR3 DNA: TGTGCCAGCAGCGTAGACAGGGGGCGAGGATCTGGAAACACCATATATTTT